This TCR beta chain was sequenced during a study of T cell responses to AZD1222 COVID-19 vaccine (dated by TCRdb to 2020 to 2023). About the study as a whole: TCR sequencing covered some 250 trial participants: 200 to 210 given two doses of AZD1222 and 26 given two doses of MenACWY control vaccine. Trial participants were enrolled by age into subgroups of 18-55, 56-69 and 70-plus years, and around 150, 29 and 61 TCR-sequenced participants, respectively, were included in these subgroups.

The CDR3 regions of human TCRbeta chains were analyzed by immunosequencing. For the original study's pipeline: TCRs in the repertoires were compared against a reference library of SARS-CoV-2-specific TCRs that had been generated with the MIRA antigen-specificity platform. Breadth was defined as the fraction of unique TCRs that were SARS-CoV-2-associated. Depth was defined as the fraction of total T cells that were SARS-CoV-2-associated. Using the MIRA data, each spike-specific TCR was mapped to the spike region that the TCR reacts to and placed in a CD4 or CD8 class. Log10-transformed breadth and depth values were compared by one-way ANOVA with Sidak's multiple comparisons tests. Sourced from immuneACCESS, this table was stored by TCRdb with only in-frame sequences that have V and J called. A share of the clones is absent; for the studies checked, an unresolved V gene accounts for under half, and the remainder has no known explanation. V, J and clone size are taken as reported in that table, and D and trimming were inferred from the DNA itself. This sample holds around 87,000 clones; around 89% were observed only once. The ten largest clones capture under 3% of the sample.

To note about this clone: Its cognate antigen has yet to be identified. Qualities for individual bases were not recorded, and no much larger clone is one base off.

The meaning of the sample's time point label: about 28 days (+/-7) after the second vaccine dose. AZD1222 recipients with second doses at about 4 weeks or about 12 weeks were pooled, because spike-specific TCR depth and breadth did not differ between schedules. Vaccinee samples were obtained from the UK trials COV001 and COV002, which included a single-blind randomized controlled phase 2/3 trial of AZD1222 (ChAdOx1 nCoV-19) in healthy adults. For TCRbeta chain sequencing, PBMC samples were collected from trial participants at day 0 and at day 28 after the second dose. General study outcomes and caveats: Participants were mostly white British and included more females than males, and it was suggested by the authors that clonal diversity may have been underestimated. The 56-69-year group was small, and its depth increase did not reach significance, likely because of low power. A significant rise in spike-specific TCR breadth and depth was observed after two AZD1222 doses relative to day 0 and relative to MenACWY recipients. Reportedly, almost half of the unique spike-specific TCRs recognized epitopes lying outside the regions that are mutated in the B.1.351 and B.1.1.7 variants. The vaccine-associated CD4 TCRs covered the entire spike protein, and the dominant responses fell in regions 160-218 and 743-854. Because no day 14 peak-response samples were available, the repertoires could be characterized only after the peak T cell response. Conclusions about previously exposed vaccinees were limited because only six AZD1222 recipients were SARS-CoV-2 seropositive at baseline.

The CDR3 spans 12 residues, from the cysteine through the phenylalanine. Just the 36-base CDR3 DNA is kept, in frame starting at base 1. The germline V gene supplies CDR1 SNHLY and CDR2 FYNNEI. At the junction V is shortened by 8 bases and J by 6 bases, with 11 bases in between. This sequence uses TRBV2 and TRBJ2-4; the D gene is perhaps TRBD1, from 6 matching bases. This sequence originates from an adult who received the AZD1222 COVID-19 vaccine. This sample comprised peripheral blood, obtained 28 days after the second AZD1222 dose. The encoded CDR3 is CASWDTINIQYF. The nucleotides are TGTGCCAGCTGGGACACCATAAACATTCAGTACTTC.